The 14 T cell receptor beta chains given below trace back to one sample, sequenced in a study of T cells in Graves' hyperthyroidism and ophthalmopathy. TCR beta CDR3 region amplification was performed from RNA transcripts. The study used the HTBI primer set for a first-round RT-PCR of the TCR CDR3. TCRdb reprocessed the multiplex PCR reads via MiXCR and lists one record per CDR3 protein. The table has hundreds of thousands of distinct CDR3 sequences, 20% to 30% seen once. Material: blood. The source is a man aged 40-55 years with Graves' hyperthyroidism that later progressed to Graves' ophthalmopathy.

This clonotype occurred many times. The rearrangement joins TRBV5-1 to TRBJ1-5, with 8 nucleotides matching TRBD1. Germline trimming cut 2 bases from V and 3 bases from J; bases unmatched to any gene: 4. The CDR3 runs 15 residues. Germline-derived CDR1 and CDR2 are SGHRS and YFSETQ. This CDR3 is CASSLTGGLNQPQHF. Here the CDR3 DNA reads TGCGCCAGCAGCTTAACAGGGGGGCTCAATCAGCCCCAGCATTTT.

This clonotype showed up just a few times. The J gene is TRBJ2-7, the V gene TRBV12-3 or TRBV12-4; weak D call: TRBD2 (6 bases). This CDR3 is built from 12 residues. V gave up 3 bases and J gave up 6 bases, with 9 bases separating them. The CDR3 protein is CASSFGGPEQYF. In DNA, the CDR3 is TGTGCCAGCAGTTTCGGGGGACCCGAGCAGTACTTC.

The V call is TRBV13, the J call TRBJ1-3; no reliable D call. V was shortened by 4 bases and J by 2 bases, with 12 bases between the two germline ends. The CDR3 length is 15 residues. CDR1 PRHDT and CDR2 FYEKMQ come from the germline V gene (reference sequence). CDR3 nucleotide sequence: TGTGCCAGCAGCTCCTATATAACTACTGGAAACACCATATATTTT. It specifies CASSSYITTGNTIYF.

This clonotype showed up many times. CDR3 in DNA: TGTGCCACCAGTTATGGTTTACTACCCTACGAGCAGTACTTC. Protein: CATSYGLLPYEQYF. The genes are TRBV15 and TRBJ2-7; no reliable D call. Germline V CDR1 and CDR2: LNHNV, YYDKDF (reference sequence). Trimming took off 6 bases at V and 2 bases at J, with 14 bases between the two ends. The CDR3 spans 14 residues. Full variable domain (outside the CDR3, taken from reference TRBV15 and TRBJ2-7): DAMVIQNPRYQVTQFGKPVTLSCSQTLNHNVMYWYQQKSSQAPKLLFHYYDKDFNNEADTPDNFQSRRPNTSFCFLDIRSPGLGDTAMYLCATSYGLLPYEQYFGPGTRLTVT.

This clonotype appeared many times. V is TRBV5-1 and J is TRBJ2-5, with a tentative D call TRBD1 (6 bases). The length of the CDR3 is 18 residues. The germline V gene has CDR1 SGHRS and CDR2 YFSETQ. V lost 6 bases to trimming and J lost 1 base, with 25 bases between them. In DNA, the CDR3 is TGCGCCAGCAAAGGGGGTCTAGGTGTGGCGGGTTTCCAAGAGACCCAGTACTTC. Its protein is CASKGGLGVAGFQETQYF. Full variable domain (remainder filled in from reference TRBV5-1 and TRBJ2-5): KAGVTQTPRYLIKTRGQQVTLSCSPISGHRSVSWYQQTPGQGLQFLFEYFSETQRNKGNFPGRFSGRQFSNSRSEMNVSTLELGDSALYLCASKGGLGVAGFQETQYFGPGTRLLVL.

This clonotype was recorded at least ten times. The rearrangement joins TRBV5-1 to TRBJ2-7; 11 bases match TRBD2. V shed 3 bases and J 5 bases; nucleotides not matched to a gene: 7. This CDR3 spans 15 amino acids. The germline V gene encodes CDR1 SGHRS and CDR2 YFSETQ. CDR3 nucleotides: TGCGCCAGCAGCTACTCCGGGACTAGCGGACACGAGCAGTACTTC. This sequence encodes CASSYSGTSGHEQYF.

The table lists this clonotype with many counts. The gene calls are TRBV20-1 and TRBJ2-7; 7 bases align to TRBD1. This CDR3 is built from 12 residues. Germline trimming cut 3 bases from V and 7 bases from J; bases unmatched to any gene: 6. Germline V gene lookup returns CDR1 DFQATT and CDR2 SNEGSKA (reference sequence). The CDR3 sequence is CSASHRGEEQYF. The CDR3 DNA sequence: TGCAGTGCTAGCCACAGGGGAGAGGAGCAGTACTTC.

The chain joins TRBV6-1 to TRBJ2-7, with D hard to call. CDR1 is MNHNS and CDR2 is SASEGT in the germline V gene. V lost 8 bases, J lost 4 bases, and 15 bases lay in between. There are 13 residues in the CDR3. DNA of the CDR3: TGTGCCAGCCTTCAACCCCCAAAATACGAGCAGTACTTC. Its translation: CASLQPPKYEQYF.

There are many counts of this clonotype. This CDR3 is CASSIDWTSPDTQYF. The CDR3 DNA reads as TGTGCCAGTAGTATTGATTGGACTAGCCCAGATACGCAGTATTTT. This chain joins TRBV19 and TRBJ2-3, with TRBD2 matching over 8 bases. The trim removed 3 bases at V and 4 bases at J, leaving 6 bases unmatched. Looked up from germline, CDR1 is LNHDA and CDR2 is SQIVND (reference sequence). The CDR3 sequence is 15 residues long.

This clonotype was observed many times. This sequence joins TRBV27 and TRBJ1-1; D unclear. Germline V gene lookup returns CDR1 MNHEY and CDR2 SMNVEV (reference sequence). V lost 5 bases and J lost 6, with 16 bases in between. This CDR3 region has 14 residues. Here the CDR3 DNA reads TGTGCCAGCAGTCGAGGTCCGGACCCTCCTGAAGCTTTCTTT. It encodes CASSRGPDPPEAFF.

The chain joins TRBV6-2 or TRBV6-3 to TRBJ1-1, with D uncertain. CDR1 MNHEY and CDR2 SVGEGT come from the germline V gene. The CDR3 totals 13 residues. V lost 2 bases and J 4 bases, leaving 8 bases between the germline ends. This CDR3 is CASSYGLTTEAFF. The CDR3 DNA reads as TGTGCCAGCAGTTACGGTTTGACCACTGAAGCTTTCTTT.

This clonotype appeared many times. V usage is TRBV7-2 and J usage is TRBJ2-2, with TRBD1 identical over 10 bases. The V and J ends lost 5 bases and 6 bases, in that order; junction bases with no gene match: 9. Germline V gene sequence: CDR1 SGHTA, CDR2 FQGNSA. The length of the CDR3 is 16 residues. In DNA, the CDR3 is TGTGCCAGCAGCAGGTCACGGGACAGGGGCGCCGGGGAGCTGTTTTTT. It specifies CASSRSRDRGAGELFF.

The sample holds a few counts of this clonotype. A much larger clone lies a single base off, so this may be a read error. The CDR3: CASRSPGGGNQPQNF. The CDR3 DNA reads TGTGCCAGCAGATCCCCGGGAGGCGGCAATCAGCCCCAGAATTTT. The chain combines TRBV6-1 with TRBJ1-5, with D hard to call. The CDR3 totals 15 residues. Germline V lookup: CDR1 MNHNS, CDR2 SASEGT.

Written as DNA, the CDR3 is TGTGCCAGCAGGGCCAGCGGGAGCTCCTACGAGCAGTACTTC. Its protein is CASRASGSSYEQYF. J is TRBJ2-7 and V is TRBV12-3 or TRBV12-4; 8 bases fit TRBD2. The CDR3 is made up of 14 amino acids. V lost 6 bases and J lost 0; bases outside the gene matches: 4.